Listed here is a single T cell receptor (beta chain). The data derive from a study of identical twins' blood T cells. Study in general: About 50 million reads came from about twelve libraries, six alpha, six beta.

TCR cDNA libraries were made from RNA using a previously described, modified protocol. As processed by the authors: Per-library CDR3 reads ranged about 2 to 4 million; clonotypes, ~90,000 to ~550,000. TCRdb recomputed calls from the 5' RACE reads with MiXCR, one row per CDR3 protein. V and J calls and clone size were set by TCRdb, not the authors. The sample yields fewer than 450,000 distinct CDR3 sequences, roughly 27% seen once. The sequence was obtained from a woman aged 18-55 years in good health. The sequenced sample was PBMCs.

CDR3 nucleotides: TGTGCCAGCAGCTTGTTGGCAGAGAAGTTCTTC. The encoded protein is CASSLLAEKFF. V and J are TRBV5-4 and TRBJ2-1, with D unclear. Germline-derived CDR1 and CDR2 are SGHNT and YYREEE (reference sequence). The CDR3 sequence is 11 residues long. V lost 1 base and J 14 bases, leaving 10 bases between the germline ends. Together with reference TRBV5-4 and TRBJ2-1, the CDR3 gives the full variable domain: ETGVTQSPTHLIKTRGQQVTLRCSSQSGHNTVSWYQQALGQGPQFIFQYYREEENGRGNFPPRFSGLQFPNYSSELNVNALELDDSALYLCASSLLAEKFFGPGTRLTVL.